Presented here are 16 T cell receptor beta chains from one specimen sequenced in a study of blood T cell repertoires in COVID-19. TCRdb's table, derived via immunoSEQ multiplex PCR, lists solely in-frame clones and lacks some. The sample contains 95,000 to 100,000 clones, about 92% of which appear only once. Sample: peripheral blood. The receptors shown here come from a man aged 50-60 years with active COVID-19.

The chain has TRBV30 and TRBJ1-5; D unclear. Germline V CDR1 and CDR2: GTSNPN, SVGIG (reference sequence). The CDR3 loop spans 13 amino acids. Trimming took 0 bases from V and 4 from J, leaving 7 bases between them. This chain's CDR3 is CAWSVRQNQPQHF. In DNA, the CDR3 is TGTGCCTGGAGTGTGCGGCAAAATCAGCCCCAGCATTTT.

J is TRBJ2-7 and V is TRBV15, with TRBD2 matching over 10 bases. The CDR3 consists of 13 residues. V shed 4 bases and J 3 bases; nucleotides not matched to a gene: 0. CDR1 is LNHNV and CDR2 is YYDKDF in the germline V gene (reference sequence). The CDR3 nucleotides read TGTGCCACCAGCATAGCGGGAGGCTACGAGCAGTACTTC. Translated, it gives CATSIAGGYEQYF.

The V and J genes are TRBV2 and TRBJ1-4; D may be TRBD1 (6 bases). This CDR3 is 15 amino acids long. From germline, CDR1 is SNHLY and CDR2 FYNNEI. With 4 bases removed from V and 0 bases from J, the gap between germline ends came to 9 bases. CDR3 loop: CASSAGASTNEKLFF. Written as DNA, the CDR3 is TGTGCCAGCAGTGCAGGGGCGTCAACTAATGAAAAACTGTTTTTT.

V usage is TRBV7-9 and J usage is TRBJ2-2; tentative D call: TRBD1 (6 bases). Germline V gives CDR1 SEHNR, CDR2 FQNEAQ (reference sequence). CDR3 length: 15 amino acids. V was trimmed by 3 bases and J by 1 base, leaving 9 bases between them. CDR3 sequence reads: CASSFPGVNTGELFF. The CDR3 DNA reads TGTGCCAGCAGCTTCCCAGGGGTGAACACCGGGGAGCTGTTTTTT.

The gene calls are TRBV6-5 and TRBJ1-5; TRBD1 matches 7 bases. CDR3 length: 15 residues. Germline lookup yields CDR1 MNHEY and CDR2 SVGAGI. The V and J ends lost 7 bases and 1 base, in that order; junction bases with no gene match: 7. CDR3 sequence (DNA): TGTGCCAGCACCAGGGACAGCGGAAGCAATCAGCCCCAGCATTTT. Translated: CASTRDSGSNQPQHF.

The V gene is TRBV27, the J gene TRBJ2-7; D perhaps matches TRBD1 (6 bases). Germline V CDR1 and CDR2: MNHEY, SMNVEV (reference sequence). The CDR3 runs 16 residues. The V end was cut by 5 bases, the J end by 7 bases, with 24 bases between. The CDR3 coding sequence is TGTGCCAGCAGTCTTGTAGTACAGGGCTCGAGGGGGGAGCAGTACTTC. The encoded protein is CASSLVVQGSRGEQYF.

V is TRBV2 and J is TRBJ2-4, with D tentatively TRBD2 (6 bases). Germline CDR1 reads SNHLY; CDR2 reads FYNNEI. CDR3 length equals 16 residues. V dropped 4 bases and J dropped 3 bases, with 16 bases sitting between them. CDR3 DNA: TGTGCCAGCAGTGTCAGGAGGGGTTCTGGCAAAAACATTCAGTACTTC. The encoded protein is CASSVRRGSGKNIQYF. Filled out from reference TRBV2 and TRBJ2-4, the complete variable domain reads EPEVTQTPSHQVTQMGQEVILRCVPISNHLYFYWYRQILGQKVEFLVSFYNNEISEKSEIFDDQFSVERPDGSNFTLKIRSTKLEDSAMYFCASSVRRGSGKNIQYFGAGTRLSVL.

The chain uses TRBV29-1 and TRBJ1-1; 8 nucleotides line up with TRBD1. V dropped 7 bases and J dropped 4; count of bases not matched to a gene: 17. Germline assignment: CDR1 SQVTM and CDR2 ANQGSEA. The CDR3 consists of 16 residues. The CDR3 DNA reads TGCAGCGCTGCAGGGGGCTTCAGTGAGCTGGGCACTGAAGCTTTCTTT. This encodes CSAAGGFSELGTEAFF.

As DNA, the CDR3 is TGTGCCAGCAGCCAAGGCGGTAGCGGGAGCTATGAGCAGTTCTTC. This codes for CASSQGGSGSYEQFF. This chain links TRBV3-1 (or the pseudogene TRBV3-2) with TRBJ2-1; 9 bases align to TRBD2. Germline V lookup: CDR1 LGHDT, CDR2 YNNKEL (reference sequence). This CDR3 spans 15 amino acids. The V segment lost 1 base and the J segment 8 bases; nucleotides outside the gene matches: 6.

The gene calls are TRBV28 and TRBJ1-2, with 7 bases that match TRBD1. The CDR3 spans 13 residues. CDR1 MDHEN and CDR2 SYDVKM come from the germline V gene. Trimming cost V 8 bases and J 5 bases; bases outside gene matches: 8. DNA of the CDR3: TGTGCCAGCCATGAGGGACAGAATTATGGCTACACCTTC. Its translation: CASHEGQNYGYTF.

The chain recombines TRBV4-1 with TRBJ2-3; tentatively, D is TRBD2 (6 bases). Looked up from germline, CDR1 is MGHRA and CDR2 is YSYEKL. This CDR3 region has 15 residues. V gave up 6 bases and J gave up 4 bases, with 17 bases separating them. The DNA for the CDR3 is TGCGCCAGCAGAATGTGGGAGGTTGGGGCAGATACGCAGTATTTT. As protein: CASRMWEVGADTQYF.

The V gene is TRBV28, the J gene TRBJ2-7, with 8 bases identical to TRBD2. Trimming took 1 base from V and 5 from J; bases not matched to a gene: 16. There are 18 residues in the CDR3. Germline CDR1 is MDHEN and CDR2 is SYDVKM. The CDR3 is CASSLLGVRREEGNEQYF. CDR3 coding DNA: TGTGCCAGCAGTTTATTAGGCGTTAGGCGGGAGGAGGGCAACGAGCAGTACTTC. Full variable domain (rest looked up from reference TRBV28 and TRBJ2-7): DVKVTQSSRYLVKRTGEKVFLECVQDMDHENMFWYRQDPGLGLRLIYFSYDVKMKEKGDIPEGYSVSREKKERFSLILESASTNQTSMYLCASSLLGVRREEGNEQYFGPGTRLTVT.

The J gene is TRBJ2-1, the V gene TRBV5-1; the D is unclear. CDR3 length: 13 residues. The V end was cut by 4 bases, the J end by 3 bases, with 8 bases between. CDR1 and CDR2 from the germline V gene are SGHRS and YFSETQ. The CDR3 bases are TGCGCCAGCAGCCCGATCGGCTACAATGAGCAGTTCTTC. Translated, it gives CASSPIGYNEQFF.

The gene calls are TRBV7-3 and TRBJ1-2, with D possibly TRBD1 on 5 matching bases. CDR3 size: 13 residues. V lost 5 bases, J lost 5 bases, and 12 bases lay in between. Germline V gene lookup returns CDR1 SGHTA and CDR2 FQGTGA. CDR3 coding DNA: TGTGCCAGCAGCGGACCCGGGGGTTATGGCTACACCTTC. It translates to CASSGPGGYGYTF.

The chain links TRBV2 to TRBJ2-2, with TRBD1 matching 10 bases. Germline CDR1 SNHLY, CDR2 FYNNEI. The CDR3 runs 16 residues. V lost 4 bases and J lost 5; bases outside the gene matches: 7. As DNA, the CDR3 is TGTGCCAGCAGTGCTAAGGGACAGGGGTGGACCGGGGAGCTGTTTTTT. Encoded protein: CASSAKGQGWTGELFF.

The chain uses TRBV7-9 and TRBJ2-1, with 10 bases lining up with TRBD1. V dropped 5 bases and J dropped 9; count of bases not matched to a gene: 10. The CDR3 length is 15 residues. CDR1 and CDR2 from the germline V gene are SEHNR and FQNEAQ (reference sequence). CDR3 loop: CASSPPGTGAGEQFF. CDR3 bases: TGTGCCAGCAGCCCACCCGGGACAGGGGCTGGTGAGCAGTTCTTC.